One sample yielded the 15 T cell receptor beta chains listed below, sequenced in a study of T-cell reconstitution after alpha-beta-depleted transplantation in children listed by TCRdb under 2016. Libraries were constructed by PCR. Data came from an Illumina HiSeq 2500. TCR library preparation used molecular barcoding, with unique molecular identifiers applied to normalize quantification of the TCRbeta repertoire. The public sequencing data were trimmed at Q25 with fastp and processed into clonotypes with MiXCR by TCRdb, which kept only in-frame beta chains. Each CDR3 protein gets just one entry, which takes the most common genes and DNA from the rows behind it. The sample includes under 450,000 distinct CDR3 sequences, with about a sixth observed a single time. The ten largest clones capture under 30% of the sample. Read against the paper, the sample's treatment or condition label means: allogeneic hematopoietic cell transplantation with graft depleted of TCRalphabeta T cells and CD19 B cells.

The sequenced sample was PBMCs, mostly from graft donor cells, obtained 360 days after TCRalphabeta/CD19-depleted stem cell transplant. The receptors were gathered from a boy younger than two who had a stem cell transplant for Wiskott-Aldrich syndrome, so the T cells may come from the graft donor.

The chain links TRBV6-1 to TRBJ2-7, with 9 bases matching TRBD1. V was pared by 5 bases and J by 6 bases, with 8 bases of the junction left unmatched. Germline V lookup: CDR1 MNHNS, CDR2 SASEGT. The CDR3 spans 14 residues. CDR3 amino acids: CASSPDRGSREQYF. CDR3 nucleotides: TGTGCCAGCAGTCCGGACAGGGGATCGCGCGAGCAGTACTTC.

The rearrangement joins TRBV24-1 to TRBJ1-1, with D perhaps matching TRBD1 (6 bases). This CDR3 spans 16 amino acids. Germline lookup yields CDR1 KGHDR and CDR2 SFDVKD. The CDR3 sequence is CATFCKNRARGGEAFF. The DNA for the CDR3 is TGTGCGACCTTTTGCAAAAACAGGGCAAGAGGGGGTGAAGCTTTCTTT.

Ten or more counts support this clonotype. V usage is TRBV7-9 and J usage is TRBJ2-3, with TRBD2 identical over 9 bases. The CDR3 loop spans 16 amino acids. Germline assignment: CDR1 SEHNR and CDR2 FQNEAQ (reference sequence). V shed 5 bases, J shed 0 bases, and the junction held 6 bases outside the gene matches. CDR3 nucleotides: TGTGCCAGCAGCCGACTTCTAGCGGGAAGCACAGATACGCAGTATTTT. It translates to CASSRLLAGSTDTQYF.

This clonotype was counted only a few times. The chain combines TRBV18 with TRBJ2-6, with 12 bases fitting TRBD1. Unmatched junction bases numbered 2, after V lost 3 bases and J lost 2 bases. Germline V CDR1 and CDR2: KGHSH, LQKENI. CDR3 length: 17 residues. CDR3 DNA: TGTGCCAGCTCACCCCGGGACAGGGGGCCTGGGGCCAACGTCCTGACTTTC. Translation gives CASSPRDRGPGANVLTF.

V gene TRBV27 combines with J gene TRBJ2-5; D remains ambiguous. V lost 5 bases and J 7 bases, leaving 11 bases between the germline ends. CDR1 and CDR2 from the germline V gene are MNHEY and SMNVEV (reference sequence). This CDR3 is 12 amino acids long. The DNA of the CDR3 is TGTGCCAGCAGTAACCTCCGAGGGACCCAGTACTTC. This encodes CASSNLRGTQYF.

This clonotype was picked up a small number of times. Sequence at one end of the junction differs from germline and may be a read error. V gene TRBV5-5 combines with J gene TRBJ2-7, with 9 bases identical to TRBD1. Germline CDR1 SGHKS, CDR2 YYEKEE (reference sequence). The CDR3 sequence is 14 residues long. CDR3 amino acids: CASSLPGTGIAFHF. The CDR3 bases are TGTGCCAGCAGCTTGCCCGGGACAGGGATCGCCTTCCACTTC. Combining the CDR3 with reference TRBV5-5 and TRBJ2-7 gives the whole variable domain DAGVTQSPTHLIKTRGQQVTLRCSPISGHKSVSWYQQVLGQGPQFIFQYYEKEERGRGNFPDRFSARQFPNYSSELNVNALLLGDSALYLCASSLPGTGIAFHFGPGTRLTVT.

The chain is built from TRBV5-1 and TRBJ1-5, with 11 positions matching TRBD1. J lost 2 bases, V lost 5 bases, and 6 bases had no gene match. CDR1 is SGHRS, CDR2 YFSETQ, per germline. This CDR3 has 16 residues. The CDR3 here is CASRGGQGAGNQPQHF. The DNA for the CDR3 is TGCGCCAGCAGGGGAGGACAGGGGGCAGGCAATCAGCCCCAGCATTTT.

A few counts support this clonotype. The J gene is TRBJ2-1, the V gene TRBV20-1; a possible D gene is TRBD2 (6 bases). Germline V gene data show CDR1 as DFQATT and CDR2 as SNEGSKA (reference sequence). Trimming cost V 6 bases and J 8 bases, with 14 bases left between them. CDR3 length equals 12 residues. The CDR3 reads CSASREVDEQFF. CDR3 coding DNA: TGCAGTGCCTCTAGGGAGGTCGATGAGCAGTTCTTC.

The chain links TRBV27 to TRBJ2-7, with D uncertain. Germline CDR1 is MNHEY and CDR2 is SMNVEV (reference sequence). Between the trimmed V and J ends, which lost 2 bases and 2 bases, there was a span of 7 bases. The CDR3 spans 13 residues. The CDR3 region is CASSLHPAYEQYF. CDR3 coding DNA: TGTGCCAGCAGTTTACACCCAGCCTACGAGCAGTACTTC.

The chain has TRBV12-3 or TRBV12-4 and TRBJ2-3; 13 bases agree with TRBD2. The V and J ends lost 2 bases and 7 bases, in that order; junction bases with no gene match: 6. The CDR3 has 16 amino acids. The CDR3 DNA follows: TGTGCCAGCAGTTTATTACTAGCGGGGGGGCTATATACGCAGTATTTT. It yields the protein CASSLLLAGGLYTQYF.

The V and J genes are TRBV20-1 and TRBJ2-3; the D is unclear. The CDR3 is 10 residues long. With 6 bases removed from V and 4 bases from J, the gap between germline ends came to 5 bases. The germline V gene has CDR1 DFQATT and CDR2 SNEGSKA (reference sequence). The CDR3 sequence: CSASPDTQYF. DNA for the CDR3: TGCAGTGCCAGCCCAGATACGCAGTATTTT.

The chain's CDR3 is CASRETGGDEQYF. Here the CDR3 DNA reads TGCGCCAGCAGGGAGACAGGGGGCGACGAGCAGTACTTC. The chain employs TRBV5-1 and TRBJ2-7; 10 bases match TRBD1. Trimming cost V 5 bases and J 5 bases; bases outside gene matches: 4. Germline V gene sequence: CDR1 SGHRS, CDR2 YFSETQ. This CDR3 spans 13 amino acids.

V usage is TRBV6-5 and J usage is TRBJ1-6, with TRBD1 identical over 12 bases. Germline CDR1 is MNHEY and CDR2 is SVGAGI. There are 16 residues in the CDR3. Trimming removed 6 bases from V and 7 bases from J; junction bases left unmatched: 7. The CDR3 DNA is TGTGCCAGCAGCCCGGGACAGGGGGCGCGGAATTCACCCCTCCACTTT. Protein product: CASSPGQGARNSPLHF.

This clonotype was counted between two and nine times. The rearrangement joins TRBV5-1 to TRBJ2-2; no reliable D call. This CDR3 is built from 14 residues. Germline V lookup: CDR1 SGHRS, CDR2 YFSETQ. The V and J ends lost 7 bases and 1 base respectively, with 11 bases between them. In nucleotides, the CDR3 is TGCGCCAGCCGTAGGGATTTGAACACCGGGGAGCTGTTTTTT. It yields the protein CASRRDLNTGELFF.

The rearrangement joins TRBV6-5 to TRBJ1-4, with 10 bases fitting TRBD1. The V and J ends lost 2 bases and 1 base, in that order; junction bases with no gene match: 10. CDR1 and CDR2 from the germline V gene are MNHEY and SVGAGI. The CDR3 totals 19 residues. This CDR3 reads CASSYRGPDRGRTNEKLFF. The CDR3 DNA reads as TGTGCCAGCAGTTACCGGGGCCCCGACAGGGGGCGAACTAATGAAAAACTGTTTTTT.